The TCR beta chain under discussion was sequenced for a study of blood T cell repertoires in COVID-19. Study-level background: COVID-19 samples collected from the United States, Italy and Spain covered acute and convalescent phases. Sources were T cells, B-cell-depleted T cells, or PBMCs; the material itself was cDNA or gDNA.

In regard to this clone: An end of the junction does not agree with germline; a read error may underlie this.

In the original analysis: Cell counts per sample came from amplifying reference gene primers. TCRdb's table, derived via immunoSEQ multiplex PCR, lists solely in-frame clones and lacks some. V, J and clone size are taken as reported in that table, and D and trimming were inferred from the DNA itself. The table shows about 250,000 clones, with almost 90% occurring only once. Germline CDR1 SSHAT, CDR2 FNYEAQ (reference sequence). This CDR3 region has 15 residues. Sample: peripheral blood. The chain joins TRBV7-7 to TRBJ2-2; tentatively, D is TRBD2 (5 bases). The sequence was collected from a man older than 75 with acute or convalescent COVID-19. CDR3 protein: CASSPRAGNTGELFF. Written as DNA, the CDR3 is TGTGCTAGCAGCCCTCGGGCGGGGAACACCGGGGAGCTGTTTTTT.